The rows below give T cell receptor beta chains drawn from one sample of a study of identical twins. TCRdb re-derived calls from the 5' RACE reads in MiXCR, one entry per CDR3 protein. The sample shows around 480,000 distinct CDR3 sequences, 14% of them seen only once. The sample also formed part of further work on yellow fever vaccine responses in identical twins.

The sample was CD4+ T cells sorted from blood. The source of these receptors is a woman between 18 and 29 years old in good health. Both conserved end residues are part of each CDR3. D genes are given only for firm matches. Only some rows state a clone size, as once, few, many or a class for expanded clones.

d_call	v_call	j_call	clone_size	cdr3_nt	cdr3_aa
TRBD2	TRBV6-2/TRBV6-3	TRBJ2-2	.	TGTGCCAGCACCCAAGTAGCGGGAGGGCCCCCCGGGGAGCTGTTTTTT	CASTQVAGGPPGELFF
TRBD2	TRBV29-1	TRBJ2-3	.	TGCAGCGCGCTAGCGGTCCTTAGCACAGATACGCAGTATTTT	CSALAVLSTDTQYF
TRBD1	TRBV29-1	TRBJ2-5	.	TGCAGCGGAGACAGGGCCCAAGAGACCCAGTACTTC	CSGDRAQETQYF
.	TRBV10-3	TRBJ2-5	many	TGTGCCATCAGTGCCAGGGTCCAAGAGACCCAGTACTTC	CAISARVQETQYF
TRBD2	TRBV9	TRBJ2-3	.	TGTGCCAGCAGCGTTCGAGGGTCTAGCGGTCCAGGTACGCAGTATTTT	CASSVRGSSGPGTQYF
.	TRBV11-2	TRBJ2-1	few	TGTGCCAGCAGCTTAGAAACATTTTATGAGCAGTTCTTC	CASSLETFYEQFF
.	TRBV10-1	TRBJ2-3	few	TGCGCCAGCAGTGAGTCGCTGATAGGAGATACGCAGTATTTT	CASSESLIGDTQYF
.	TRBV20-1	TRBJ2-5	.	TGCAGTGCTAGATCGAGGCAGGTGAAGCGGGAGACCCAGTACTTC	CSARSRQVKRETQYF
TRBD2	TRBV2	TRBJ2-1	few	TGTGCCAGCACTCGGGAGGGCCCAACCTACAATGAGCAGTTCTTC	CASTREGPTYNEQFF
TRBD2	TRBV7-2	TRBJ2-3	.	TGTGCCAGCAGCTCGAACGGCGGGGGTCCAGATACGCAGTATTTT	CASSSNGGGPDTQYF
TRBD1	TRBV20-1	TRBJ1-4	few	TGCAGTGCTAGAGATCGGACAGGGATACGTGAAAAACTGTTTTTT	CSARDRTGIREKLFF
.	TRBV20-1	TRBJ2-5	few	TGCAGTGCTAGACGGCCACCGCAAGAGACCCAGTACTTC	CSARRPPQETQYF
.	TRBV10-3	TRBJ2-5	many	TGTGCCATCAGTGTTGCTGGGACGGAGACCCAGTACTTC	CAISVAGTETQYF
.	TRBV3-1	TRBJ2-1	many	TGTGCCAGCAGCCAAGGGCGTATTGAGCAGTTCTTC	CASSQGRIEQFF
TRBD2	TRBV28	TRBJ2-7	.	TGTGCCAGCAGTTTCCGGGGGGTGACCTACGAGCAGTACTTC	CASSFRGVTYEQYF
.	TRBV6-1	TRBJ2-5	few	TGTGCCAGCAGCCGGGGTTCCCGGGAGACCCAGTACTTC	CASSRGSRETQYF
.	TRBV6-4	TRBJ2-3	.	TGTGCCAGCAGACAGCGGCCCACAGATACGCAGTATTTT	CASRQRPTDTQYF
TRBD2	TRBV5-1	TRBJ2-2	.	TGCGCCAGCAGCTCTAGCGGGAGCATGAGGACCGGGGAGCTGTTTTTT	CASSSSGSMRTGELFF
.	TRBV7-9	TRBJ2-7	.	TGTGCCAGCAGAAACTTCGGCTTCTACGAGCAGTACTTC	CASRNFGFYEQYF
TRBD1	TRBV28	TRBJ2-1	.	TGTGCCAGCAGTGAGACAGGGGACTACAATGAGCAGTTCTTC	CASSETGDYNEQFF
.	TRBV7-3	TRBJ2-3	.	TGTGCCAGCAGCTTAATGGCAATTGAATATACGCAGTATTTT	CASSLMAIEYTQYF
.	TRBV6-1	TRBJ1-6	.	TGTGCCACCGGAGGTGGAATAGGTTCACCCCTCCACTTT	CATGGGIGSPLHF
TRBD2	TRBV4-2	TRBJ2-3	few	TGTGCCAGCAGCAAAAGAGGCGCACTAGCGGGAGGGGATACAGATACGCAGTATTTT	CASSKRGALAGGDTDTQYF
.	TRBV5-1	TRBJ2-4	.	TGCGCCAGCAGCCCGGAGGGCTCACTACTAGCCAAAAACATTCAGTACTTC	CASSPEGSLLAKNIQYF
.	TRBV7-9	TRBJ2-7	few	TGTGCCAGCACCCACACCGGCCTCGGGGGGCTCGAGCAGTACTTC	CASTHTGLGGLEQYF
TRBD2	TRBV5-1	TRBJ2-7	few	TGCGCCAGCAGAACTAGCGGGGCCCCTTACGAGCAGTACTTC	CASRTSGAPYEQYF
.	TRBV28	TRBJ2-4	.	TGTGCCAGCAGTTTACCAGGGGCCAAAAACATTCAGTACTTC	CASSLPGAKNIQYF
TRBD1	TRBV12-3/TRBV12-4	TRBJ2-7	few	TGTGCCAGCAGATCCAAGGTTGGGACAGGGGCCTACGAGCAGTACTTC	CASRSKVGTGAYEQYF
.	TRBV5-1	TRBJ2-1	few	TGCGCCAGCAATTATGGAGGACAAAGAGCCAATGAGCAGTTCTTC	CASNYGGQRANEQFF
TRBD1	TRBV3-1	TRBJ1-1	many	TGTGCCAGCAGCCAAGGACCCGACAGGGAGACTGAAGCTTTCTTT	CASSQGPDRETEAFF
.	TRBV12-3/TRBV12-4	TRBJ2-2	.	TGTGCCCATTTCCGGGGGTCGAACACCGGGGAGCTGTTTTTT	CAHFRGSNTGELFF
.	TRBV5-1	TRBJ2-1	few	TGCGCCAGCCGGGCCCTGAACAATGAGCAGTTCTTC	CASRALNNEQFF
.	TRBV20-1	TRBJ2-3	.	TGCAGTGCAACTTACGGCGGGGCCATGAATACGCAGTATTTT	CSATYGGAMNTQYF
.	TRBV5-1	TRBJ2-7	.	TGCGCCAGCAGCTTCCTGCCGTTGAGCTCCTACGAGCAGTACTTC	CASSFLPLSSYEQYF
.	TRBV29-1	TRBJ1-1	few	TGCAGCGTTCTTGTCACTGAAGCTTTCTTT	CSVLVTEAFF
.	TRBV11-3	TRBJ2-1	.	TGTGCCAGCAGCTTAGATCTAGGGGGGAATTCTTACAATGAGCAGTTCTTC	CASSLDLGGNSYNEQFF
.	TRBV6-2/TRBV6-3	TRBJ2-2	many	TGTGCCAGCAGTTACCCTAGTTCAGGCACCGGGGAGCTGTTTTTT	CASSYPSSGTGELFF
.	TRBV3-1	TRBJ1-2	.	TGTGCCAGCAGCCAAGTAGGGTATGGCTACACCTTC	CASSQVGYGYTF
.	TRBV24-1	TRBJ2-3	many	TGTGCCACCAGTGATCCCAGGCCGGCCCAAGCAGATACGCAGTATTTT	CATSDPRPAQADTQYF
TRBD1	TRBV30	TRBJ1-1	few	TGTGCCTGGGCCACTCAGGGGGTCGACAACACTGAAGCTTTCTTT	CAWATQGVDNTEAFF
.	TRBV20-1	TRBJ2-7	.	TGCAGTGCTCCAAACCCCGGTACCTACGAGCAGTACTTC	CSAPNPGTYEQYF
TRBD1	TRBV29-1	TRBJ2-3	many	TGCAGCGCGGAGGAGACAGGGACGAGAACAGATACGCAGTATTTT	CSAEETGTRTDTQYF
TRBD2	TRBV20-1	TRBJ2-5	.	TGCAGTGCTCCGGTCGGGACTAGAACCCAAGAGACCCAGTACTTC	CSAPVGTRTQETQYF
TRBD2	TRBV19	TRBJ2-4	few	TGTGCCAGTAGTATAGACAGCGGGATAAACATTCAGTACTTC	CASSIDSGINIQYF
.	TRBV18	TRBJ1-3	once	TGTGCCAGCTCACTCCTTCCCTCTGGAAACACCATATATTTT	CASSLLPSGNTIYF
.	TRBV7-2	TRBJ2-7	.	TGTGCCAGCAGCCCCTCAGGGGATCGGGAGGAGCAGTACTTC	CASSPSGDREEQYF
.	TRBV5-1	TRBJ2-7	few	TGCGCCAGCAGCTTGGTTGACAAAACCATTACATCCTACGAGCAGTACTTC	CASSLVDKTITSYEQYF
TRBD2	TRBV20-1	TRBJ2-3	few	TGCAGTGCAGCACTAGCGGGGGTGGCAGATACGCAGTATTTT	CSAALAGVADTQYF
.	TRBV25-1	TRBJ2-3	few	TGTGCCAGCAGTGAGAACACCGGAGATACGCAGTATTTT	CASSENTGDTQYF
.	TRBV9	TRBJ1-1	few	TGTGCCAGCAGCGTATGGGGGGGATTTGACACTGAAGCTTTCTTT	CASSVWGGFDTEAFF
.	TRBV6-2/TRBV6-3	TRBJ2-7	few	TGTGCCAGCATCAGACAAGCAGGGCTCTACGAGCAGTACTTC	CASIRQAGLYEQYF
TRBD2	TRBV18	TRBJ2-3	.	TGTGCCAGCTCACCTTCCGGGGGGAAAGATACGCAGTATTTT	CASSPSGGKDTQYF
.	TRBV12-3/TRBV12-4	TRBJ2-1	few	TGTGCCAGCAGTTTAGGGCAGGGGCAGCATGAGCAGTTCTTC	CASSLGQGQHEQFF
.	TRBV15	TRBJ2-3	few	TGTGCCACCAGCAGACGCGACAGGGAGGGCACAGATACGCAGTATTTT	CATSRRDREGTDTQYF
.	TRBV18	TRBJ2-3	few	TGTGCCAGCTCACCACTACTCGCTACGGGGGGCCTGGATACGCAGTATTTT	CASSPLLATGGLDTQYF
.	TRBV7-2	TRBJ2-3	few	TGTGCCAGCAGCTACCAGGGTGGCGATACGCAGTATTTT	CASSYQGGDTQYF
.	TRBV20-1	TRBJ1-5	.	TGCAGTGCTAGAGATCTCGGGGTTCAGCAGCCCCAGCATTTT	CSARDLGVQQPQHF
TRBD2	TRBV20-1	TRBJ2-1	.	TGCAGTGCTAGGGGAATTAGCGGGAGATCCTCCTACAATGAGCAGTTCTTC	CSARGISGRSSYNEQFF
.	TRBV7-2	TRBJ2-7	few	TGTGCCAGCAGCTTAGCCCCGGGGTCAGGAGGCTACGAGCAGTACTTC	CASSLAPGSGGYEQYF
.	TRBV3-1	TRBJ2-7	.	TGTGCCAGCAGCCAAGGGGATAAAAGAGTCGAGCAGTACTTC	CASSQGDKRVEQYF